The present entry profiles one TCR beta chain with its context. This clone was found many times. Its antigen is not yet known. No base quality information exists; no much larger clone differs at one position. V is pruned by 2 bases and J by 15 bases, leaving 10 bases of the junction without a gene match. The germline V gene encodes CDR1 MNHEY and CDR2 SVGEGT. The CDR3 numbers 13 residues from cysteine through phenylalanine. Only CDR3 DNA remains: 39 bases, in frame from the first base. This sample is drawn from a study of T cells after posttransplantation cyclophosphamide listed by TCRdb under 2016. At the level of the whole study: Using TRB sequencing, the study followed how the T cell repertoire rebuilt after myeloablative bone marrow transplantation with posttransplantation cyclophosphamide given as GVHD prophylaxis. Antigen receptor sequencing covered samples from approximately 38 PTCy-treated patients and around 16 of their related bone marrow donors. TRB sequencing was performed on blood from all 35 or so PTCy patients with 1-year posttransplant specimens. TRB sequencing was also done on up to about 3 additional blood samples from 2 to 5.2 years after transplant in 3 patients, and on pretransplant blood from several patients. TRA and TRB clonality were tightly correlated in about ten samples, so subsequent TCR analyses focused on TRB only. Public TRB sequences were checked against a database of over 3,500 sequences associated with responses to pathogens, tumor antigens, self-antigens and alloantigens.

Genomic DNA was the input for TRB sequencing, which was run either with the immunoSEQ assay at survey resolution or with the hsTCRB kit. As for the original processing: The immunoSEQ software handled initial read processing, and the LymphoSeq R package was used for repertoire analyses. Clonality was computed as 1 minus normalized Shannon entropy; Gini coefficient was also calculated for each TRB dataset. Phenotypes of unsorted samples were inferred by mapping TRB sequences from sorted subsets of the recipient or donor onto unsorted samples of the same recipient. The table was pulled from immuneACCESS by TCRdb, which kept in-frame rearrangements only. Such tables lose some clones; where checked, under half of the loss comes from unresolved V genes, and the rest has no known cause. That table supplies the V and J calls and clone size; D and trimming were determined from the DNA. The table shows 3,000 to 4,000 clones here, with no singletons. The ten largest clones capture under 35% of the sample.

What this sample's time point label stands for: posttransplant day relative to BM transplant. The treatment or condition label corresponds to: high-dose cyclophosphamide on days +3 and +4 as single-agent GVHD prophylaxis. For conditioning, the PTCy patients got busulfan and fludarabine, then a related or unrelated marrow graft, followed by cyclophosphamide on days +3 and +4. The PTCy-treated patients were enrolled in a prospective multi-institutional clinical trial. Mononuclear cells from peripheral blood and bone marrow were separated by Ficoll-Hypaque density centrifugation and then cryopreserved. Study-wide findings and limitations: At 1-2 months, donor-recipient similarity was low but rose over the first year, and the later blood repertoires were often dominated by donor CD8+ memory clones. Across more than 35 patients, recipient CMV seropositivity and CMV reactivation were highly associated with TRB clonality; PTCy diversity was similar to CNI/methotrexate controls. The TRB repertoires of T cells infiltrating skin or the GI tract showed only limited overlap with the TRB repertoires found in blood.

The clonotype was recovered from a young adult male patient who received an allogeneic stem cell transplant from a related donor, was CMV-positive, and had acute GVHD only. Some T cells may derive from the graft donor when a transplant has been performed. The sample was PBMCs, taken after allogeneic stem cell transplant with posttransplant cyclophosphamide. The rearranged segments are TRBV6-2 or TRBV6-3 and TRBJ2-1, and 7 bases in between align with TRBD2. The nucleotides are TGTGCCAGCAGTTACCCCGGACTAGGTACTCTGTTCTTC. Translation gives CASSYPGLGTLFF.